Listed below are T cell receptor beta chains from one sample, sequenced in a study of T-cell memory formation after mild COVID-19. One entry per CDR3 protein, called by TCRdb with MiXCR from the 5' RACE reads. Of some 340,000 distinct CDR3 sequences in the sample, under 15% were seen once. What was sequenced was PBMCs or a T cell subset sorted from them (not recorded which). The source of these receptors is a man aged 18 to 35 who had mild COVID-19 (a few samples of this study predate the infection). Cell type and time point are not known. Each CDR3 is given with its conserved first and last residue. The D gene is left open where the match is weak. Size tells how often a clone was seen (once, few, many) or the class of an expanded clone, and some rows leave it out.

clone_size	v_call	j_call	d_call	cdr3_nt	cdr3_aa
few	TRBV2	TRBJ1-2	-	TGTGCCAGCAGTGAGTTCGGGTCTCAGGGAGATGGCTACACCTTC	CASSEFGSQGDGYTF
-	TRBV6-2/TRBV6-3	TRBJ1-1	-	TGTGCCAGCTATCCGGGGCAGGCGCCGAACACTGAAGCTTTCTTT	CASYPGQAPNTEAFF
-	TRBV6-5	TRBJ2-1	-	TGTGCCAGCAGTTACTCCGGGGGGCCAGTGTCCTACAATGAGCAGTTCTTC	CASSYSGGPVSYNEQFF
many	TRBV7-9	TRBJ2-3	-	TGTGCCAGCAGCTTCAGGGCAGCCACCACAGATACGCAGTATTTT	CASSFRAATTDTQYF
few	TRBV4-3	TRBJ1-3	TRBD1	TGCGCCAGCAGCCAAGAGGGACAGGGGGTTCTTTCTGGAAACACCATATATTTT	CASSQEGQGVLSGNTIYF
-	TRBV4-2	TRBJ2-3	TRBD2	TGTGCCAGCAGGAGCGGGGGGGCAAGAGATACGCAGTATTTT	CASRSGGARDTQYF
few	TRBV10-3	TRBJ2-4	TRBD1	TGTGCCATCATGGGACAGGGAACCTCTCAGTACTTC	CAIMGQGTSQYF
few	TRBV5-6	TRBJ2-1	-	TGTGCCAGCAGCTTGGCCTGGACTGAAGAGCAGTTCTTC	CASSLAWTEEQFF
few	TRBV7-3	TRBJ2-1	TRBD2	TGTGCCAGCAGCTCCGCGACCCTAGCGGGGGGGAACAATGAGCAGTTCTTC	CASSSATLAGGNNEQFF
-	TRBV5-1	TRBJ2-3	-	TGCGCCAGCAGCTACCCGGACGGAGGAGGAAATACGCAGTATTTT	CASSYPDGGGNTQYF
few	TRBV12-3/TRBV12-4	TRBJ2-7	-	TGTGCCAGCAGTGCCAGACGGACGCGATCCTACGAGCAGTACTTC	CASSARRTRSYEQYF
-	TRBV7-7	TRBJ2-1	TRBD2	TGTGCTAGCAGCGCACTGGGGAGCGGGGGCTACAATGAGCAGTTCTTC	CASSALGSGGYNEQFF
many	TRBV12-3/TRBV12-4	TRBJ2-1	-	TGTGCCAGCAGTTTTAGACAGGACCCCTACAATGAGCAGTTCTTC	CASSFRQDPYNEQFF
few	TRBV6-6	TRBJ2-2	-	TGTGCCAGCTTCACCGGGGAGCTGTTTTTT	CASFTGELFF
-	TRBV20-1	TRBJ2-1	-	TGCAGTGCTCCATCATCGGGACTCGACAATGAGCAGTTCTTC	CSAPSSGLDNEQFF
few	TRBV7-9	TRBJ2-3	-	TGTGCCAGCAGCTTAGGGTATCGGGAGTATTTT	CASSLGYREYF
-	TRBV11-3	TRBJ2-4	-	TGTGCCAGCAGCCTGGGTGGGGAGACCAAAAACATTCAGTACTTC	CASSLGGETKNIQYF
-	TRBV5-1	TRBJ1-4	-	TGCGCCAGCAGCCCGGAGGCTAATGAAAAACTGTTTTTT	CASSPEANEKLFF
-	TRBV5-1	TRBJ2-1	TRBD2	TGCGCCAGCAGCCTAAAGCGGGGGGGCATTAATGAGCAGTTCTTC	CASSLKRGGINEQFF
few	TRBV4-1	TRBJ2-7	-	TGCGCCAGCAGCCTTACTTGGGGGGACTACGAGCAGTACTTC	CASSLTWGDYEQYF
-	TRBV24-1	TRBJ2-3	TRBD1	TGTGCCACCAGTGATTTGTCGGACAGGAGAGGGCCAGATACGCAGTATTTT	CATSDLSDRRGPDTQYF
many	TRBV28	TRBJ2-2	-	TGTGCCAGCAGTTTTATCGGGTACACCGGGGAGCTGTTTTTT	CASSFIGYTGELFF
-	TRBV5-1	TRBJ1-5	TRBD1	TGCGCCAGCAGCCTAACACCCGGGACAGGGAATCAGCCCCAGCATTTT	CASSLTPGTGNQPQHF
-	TRBV11-2	TRBJ2-3	-	TGTGCCAGCAGCAGGGGGGGGGAAAGCACAGATACGCAGTATTTT	CASSRGGESTDTQYF
few	TRBV20-1	TRBJ1-1	-	TGCAGTGCCACGTACGGGAACACTGAAGCTTTCTTT	CSATYGNTEAFF
few	TRBV4-1	TRBJ1-2	-	TGCGCCAGCAGCCAGGGACCGACAGTGTTGAACGGCTACACCTTC	CASSQGPTVLNGYTF
few	TRBV27	TRBJ2-1	TRBD2	TGTGCCAGCAGTTTATTAGAGACTAGCGGGGCGAATGAGCAGTTCTTC	CASSLLETSGANEQFF
-	TRBV3-1	TRBJ1-2	-	TGTGCCAGCAGCCAACTGGACGGGGGTCGTGGCTACACCTTC	CASSQLDGGRGYTF
few	TRBV20-1	TRBJ2-1	-	TGCAGTGCTAGGCCCTACGGGGGAGGCTCCTACAATGAGCAGTTCTTC	CSARPYGGGSYNEQFF
few	TRBV7-9	TRBJ1-6	-	TGTGCCAGCAGCTTATTGGAGGGGAGAGCTTCACCCCTCCACTTT	CASSLLEGRASPLHF
few	TRBV6-1	TRBJ2-7	-	TGTGCCAGTAACCCCGGGACACCATCCTACGAGCAGTACTTC	CASNPGTPSYEQYF
few	TRBV4-3	TRBJ2-7	TRBD1	TGCGCCAGCAGCCAGTCCCCGGGACAGTTCCTTTACGAGCAGTACTTC	CASSQSPGQFLYEQYF
few	TRBV4-1	TRBJ2-3	-	TGCGCCAGCAGCCAAGGCCCACCCAGCACAGATACGCAGTATTTT	CASSQGPPSTDTQYF
-	TRBV10-3	TRBJ2-5	-	TGTGCCATCAGTGCCTCTGGCAGTGAAGAGACCCAGTACTTC	CAISASGSEETQYF
many	TRBV7-9	TRBJ2-2	-	TGTGCCAGCAGCTCAGAGGGGGGAACGACCGGGGAGCTGTTTTTT	CASSSEGGTTGELFF
many	TRBV5-5	TRBJ2-5	TRBD2	TGTGCCAGCGGTTTGGGGGGGGAGGAGACCCAGTACTTC	CASGLGGEETQYF
many	TRBV29-1	TRBJ2-5	-	TGCAGCGTTGCCACATACCAAGAGACCCAGTACTTC	CSVATYQETQYF
-	TRBV4-3	TRBJ2-2	-	TGCGCCAGCAGAGGGGGGTTGGCCGGGGAGCTGTTTTTT	CASRGGLAGELFF
many	TRBV7-9	TRBJ2-3	TRBD2	TGTGCCAGCCGGGGGGTGACAGATACGCAGTATTTT	CASRGVTDTQYF
few	TRBV7-6	TRBJ2-5	-	TGTGCCAGCAGCTTCACCCGTCGGGAGACCCAGTACTTC	CASSFTRRETQYF
few	TRBV7-3	TRBJ2-1	TRBD2	TGTGCCAGCAGCTTAAGAAGCGGGGGGAAATACAATGAGCAGTTCTTC	CASSLRSGGKYNEQFF
many	TRBV29-1	TRBJ2-3	TRBD1	TGCAGCGTTGAAGCCTGGGACAGGAGCACAGATACGCAGTATTTT	CSVEAWDRSTDTQYF
-	TRBV6-6	TRBJ2-1	TRBD1	TGTGCCAGTCAACCGGGACAGGGTTACAATGAGCAGTTCTTC	CASQPGQGYNEQFF
-	TRBV24-1	TRBJ2-3	-	TGTGCCACCAGTGGTCGGGACTCAAGCACAGATACGCAGTATTTT	CATSGRDSSTDTQYF
-	TRBV5-5	TRBJ1-5	-	TGTGCCAGCAGCTTGGACGGGTTTGGGAACCAGCCCCAGCATTTT	CASSLDGFGNQPQHF
few	TRBV7-9	TRBJ1-6	-	TGTGCCAGCAGCTTACAAGTCCCCTATAATTCACCCCTCCACTTT	CASSLQVPYNSPLHF
few	TRBV2	TRBJ2-7	TRBD1	TGTGCCAGCGGACGGGACAGGGCCAGCTCCTACGAGCAGTACTTC	CASGRDRASSYEQYF
-	TRBV6-2/TRBV6-3	TRBJ2-2	-	TGTGCCAGCACTTTCGGGACTCTTAAGATCACCGGGGAGCTGTTTTTT	CASTFGTLKITGELFF
many	TRBV6-4	TRBJ2-1	TRBD2	TGTGCCAGCAGTCCGACTAGCGGGGAGTACAATGAGCAGTTCTTC	CASSPTSGEYNEQFF
few	TRBV20-1	TRBJ1-2	TRBD1	TGCAGTGCGAGGGACAGCGGGCCGTATGGCTACACCTTC	CSARDSGPYGYTF
few	TRBV4-2	TRBJ2-2	TRBD2	TGTGCCAGCAGCCAAGCGCGGGGGGCGGACACCGGGGAGCTGTTTTTT	CASSQARGADTGELFF